This T cell receptor beta chain was captured by sequencing in a study of monozygotic twins with inflammatory bowel disease. Germline V gene sequence: CDR1 SGHTA, CDR2 FQGNSA. The CDR3 has 16 residues. The authors used around 3,800 ng of total RNA per TCR library. TCRdb reprocessed the 5' RACE reads and keeps a single row for each CDR3 protein, giving no DNA. Listed are about 160,000 distinct CDR3 sequences; 2.4% falls within the top ten. With respect to this clonotype: As yet, its antigen is unknown.

Researchers isolated total RNA from whole blood without sorting T cells. Points from the study as a whole: On the inverse Simpson index, IBD patients scored lower for TCRbeta diversity than healthy co-twins. The data offered no way to tell different T cell subtypes apart.

The specimen sequenced was blood. This TCR was sampled from a human donor with ulcerative colitis or Crohn's disease, or a healthy co-twin of an affected twin (not recorded which). The rearrangement links TRBV7-2 to TRBJ1-6. This CDR3 reads CASSSRSADYNSPLHF.